Given below is one TCR beta chain in context. The antigen is not known. Trimming shortened V by 8 bases and J by 3 bases, and 17 bases separated the two germline ends. The CDR3 loop spans 15 amino acids. Germline V lookup: CDR1 MDHEN, CDR2 SYDVKM. These data belong to a study of cytomegalovirus exposure and HLA in healthy donors. Study details: As an earlier analysis found, around 170 million T cells yielded approximately 110 million unique TCR beta sequences. Findings and limits, study-wide: Some segments of the V type, notably TRBV6-2 and TRBV6-3, were excluded as indistinguishable. TCR sequences were mostly rare, though some public TCRs occurred in many donors.

PCR involved 60 Vbeta and 13 Jbeta primers. TCRdb's table, derived via immunoSEQ multiplex PCR, lists solely in-frame clones and lacks some. The sample has fewer than 200,000 clones, 80% to 85% seen once. Donors in the study were healthy people who gave bone marrow. The sample taken for sequencing was PBMCs. This sequence originates from a man aged 45 to 65 in good health and CMV-seronegative. The V call is TRBV28, the J call TRBJ1-5, with TRBD1 as a possible D gene (6 bases). CDR3 DNA: TGTGCCAGCGGCGTCGAGGACAGACCCAATCAGCCCCAGCATTTT. It codes for CASGVEDRPNQPQHF.